The 25 T cell receptor beta chains below were found in one sample sequenced in a study of T cells in localized non-small cell lung cancer. Here immunoSEQ multiplex PCR was the method, and the copy in TCRdb shows in-frame clones only, minus some. The table shows 2,600 or so clones, with 35% to 45% occurring only once. Specimen: normal lung tissue next to the tumor, collected before any cancer treatment. These receptor sequences come from a man aged 40-75 years with stage II lung adenocarcinoma.

This clone was counted between two and nine times. The V call is TRBV19, the J call TRBJ2-3; 9 nucleotides align to TRBD1. This CDR3 is 13 amino acids long. V shed 7 bases and J 3 bases; nucleotides not matched to a gene: 2. CDR1 is LNHDA and CDR2 is SQIVND in the germline V gene (reference sequence). The CDR3 DNA reads as TGTGCCAGTAAGACAGGGGGAACAGATACGCAGTATTTT. Its protein product is CASKTGGTDTQYF.

The J gene is TRBJ2-2, the V gene TRBV9, with D unclear. The CDR3 sequence is 13 residues long. CDR1 is SGDLS, CDR2 YYNGEE, per germline. V gave up 2 bases and J gave up 5 bases, with 7 bases separating them. The CDR3 is CASSVGGTGELFF. In DNA form, the CDR3 reads TGTGCCAGCAGCGTGGGTGGGACCGGGGAGCTGTTTTTT.

The chain joins TRBV19 to TRBJ1-5; the D gene is possibly TRBD1 (5 bases). The germline gives CDR1 LNHDA, CDR2 SQIVND (reference sequence). The V gene lost 3 bases and the J gene lost 0 bases, with 9 bases spanning the gap. The CDR3 spans 15 residues. CDR3 protein: CASSIGGYSNQPQHF. The CDR3 region has the DNA TGTGCCAGTAGTATTGGGGGGTATAGCAATCAGCCCCAGCATTTT.

This clone was detected a few times. This sequence joins TRBV10-3 and TRBJ2-6; the D is unclear. The CDR3 length is 13 residues. Germline CDR1 ENHRY, CDR2 SYGVKD. Deletions cut 10 bases from V and 0 bases from J, with 7 bases between. The CDR3 nucleotides read TGTGCCACTTCAGTCTCTGGGGCCAACGTCCTGACTTTC. It encodes CATSVSGANVLTF.

The chain joins TRBV28 to TRBJ2-2; 8 nucleotides match TRBD2. The CDR3 has 12 residues. V was clipped by 11 bases and J by 8 bases; unmatched bases: 7. CDR1 is MDHEN, CDR2 SYDVKM, per germline. The CDR3 DNA is TGTGCCGGAAGTAGCGGGAAGGGGGAGCTGTTTTTT. This codes for CAGSSGKGELFF. The variable domain in full, completed from reference TRBV28 and TRBJ2-2, reads DVKVTQSSRYLVKRTGEKVFLECVQDMDHENMFWYRQDPGLGLRLIYFSYDVKMKEKGDIPEGYSVSREKKERFSLILESASTNQTSMYLCAGSSGKGELFFGEGSRLTVL.

V and J are TRBV19 and TRBJ2-5; tentatively, D is TRBD1 (6 bases). V was cut by 6 bases and J by 2 bases, with 10 bases left in between. In germline, CDR1 is LNHDA, CDR2 SQIVND (reference sequence). CDR3 length: 13 residues. Here the CDR3 reads CASSTGSQETQYF. CDR3 nucleotide sequence: TGTGCCAGTAGCACAGGGTCTCAAGAGACCCAGTACTTC.

As regards this clone: At one end the junction does not follow the germline gene, possibly because of a read error. The J gene is TRBJ1-2, the V gene TRBV30; no definite D call. Germline CDR1 reads GTSNPN; CDR2 reads SVGIG (reference sequence). The CDR3 is 14 residues long. The CDR3 here is CAWNLEVVNYGYTF. The CDR3 bases are TGTGCCTGGAATCTCGAGGTGGTTAACTATGGTTACACCTTC.

This clone was counted a few times. This rearrangement joins TRBV19 to TRBJ2-6; maybe TRBD2 (5 bases). Germline V gene sequence: CDR1 LNHDA, CDR2 SQIVND (reference sequence). Trimming stripped 5 bases from V and 1 base from J, with 9 bases between. This CDR3 spans 15 amino acids. The CDR3 DNA sequence: TGTGCCAGTAGTGAATGGACTTCTGGGGCCAACGTCCTGACTTTC. Translating gives CASSEWTSGANVLTF.

The V gene is TRBV19, the J gene TRBJ2-1; D may be TRBD2 (5 bases). V was pared by 7 bases and J by 7 bases, with 17 bases between. The CDR3 spans 14 residues. CDR1 and CDR2 from the germline V gene are LNHDA and SQIVND (reference sequence). The CDR3 DNA is TGTGCCAGTACCGGGATACTTGGGCTAAATGAGCAGTTCTTC. This encodes CASTGILGLNEQFF.

This clone is labeled large. V gene TRBV6-8 combines with J gene TRBJ2-3, with 9 bases that match TRBD2. Germline V gene lookup returns CDR1 MNHGY and CDR2 SAAAGT. The junction had 10 bases not matched to a gene; V was cut back by 7 bases and J by 5 bases. This CDR3 comprises 15 residues. CDR3 in amino acids: CASNLAGRHRDTQYF. In DNA, the CDR3 is TGTGCCAGCAATCTAGCGGGAAGACACCGAGATACGCAGTATTTT.

The chain carries TRBV18 and TRBJ2-2, with TRBD2 matching 12 bases. This CDR3 contains 17 residues. V was clipped by 4 bases and J by 7 bases; unmatched bases: 10. The germline gives CDR1 KGHSH, CDR2 LQKENI. CDR3 residues: CASSRRLAGDRSGELFF. Written as DNA, the CDR3 is TGTGCCAGCTCACGACGACTAGCGGGAGATCGGAGCGGGGAGCTGTTTTTT.

The gene calls are TRBV29-1 and TRBJ2-2; 8 nucleotides match TRBD1. This CDR3 spans 14 amino acids. Looked up from germline, CDR1 is SQVTM and CDR2 is ANQGSEA. V lost 5 bases, J lost 2 bases, and 4 bases stayed unmatched. The CDR3 loop reads CSVQGQGNTGELFF. As DNA, the CDR3 is TGCAGCGTTCAAGGACAGGGAAACACCGGGGAGCTGTTTTTT.

This clone was counted between two and nine times. The chain employs TRBV11-3 and TRBJ1-1; 12 nucleotides align to TRBD1. J lost 5 bases, V lost 5 bases, and 6 bases had no gene match. The CDR3 covers 15 residues. CDR1 and CDR2 (germline): SGHNT, YENEEA. CDR3 in amino acids: CASSPGDRGRTEAFF. The CDR3 DNA sequence: TGTGCCAGCAGCCCCGGGGACAGGGGGCGGACTGAAGCTTTCTTT.

The chain couples TRBV29-1 to TRBJ1-3; no definite D call. CDR1 and CDR2 (germline): SQVTM, ANQGSEA. V was clipped by 4 bases and J by 1 base, with 8 bases between them. This CDR3 is built from 13 residues. The DNA of the CDR3 is TGCAGCGTTGGATTTGGGTCTGGAAACACCATATATTTT. Translation: CSVGFGSGNTIYF.

This clone was recorded a few times. This chain uses TRBV9 with TRBJ1-1, with D unclear. V was cut by 5 bases and J by 2 bases, with 7 bases left in between. Germline V gene lookup returns CDR1 SGDLS and CDR2 YYNGEE. The CDR3 length is 12 residues. The CDR3 loop reads CASSRVNTEAFF. CDR3 nucleotide sequence: TGTGCCAGCAGTAGAGTAAACACTGAAGCTTTCTTT.

The chain carries TRBV11-3 and TRBJ1-6; D is possibly TRBD1 (6 bases). Looked up from germline, CDR1 is SGHNT and CDR2 is YENEEA. CDR3 size: 14 residues. V lost 5 bases and J 7 bases, leaving 12 bases between the germline ends. In nucleotides, the CDR3 is TGTGCCAGCAGCCTCGGGACAACCAATTCACCCCTCCACTTT. It is translated as CASSLGTTNSPLHF.

The chain joins TRBV19 to TRBJ1-2; a weak D match, TRBD1 (5 bases). The CDR3 length is 13 residues. With 7 bases removed from V and 8 bases from J, the gap between germline ends came to 17 bases. Germline CDR1 and CDR2: LNHDA and SQIVND (reference sequence). CDR3 in DNA: TGTGCCAGTACCTCTTCCGGGGGGGAGGGCTACACCTTC. It yields the protein CASTSSGGEGYTF.

The chain carries TRBV11-3 and TRBJ2-2; D perhaps matches TRBD2 (6 bases). The V end was cut by 3 bases, the J end by 5 bases, with 13 bases between. Germline V gene data show CDR1 as SGHNT and CDR2 as YENEEA. The CDR3 contains 15 residues. CDR3 protein: CASSFTSQNTGELFF. CDR3 in DNA: TGTGCCAGCAGCTTTACTAGCCAGAATACCGGGGAGCTGTTTTTT.

This clone has more than one count but fewer than ten. This chain uses TRBV11-3 with TRBJ1-5, with a weak D call TRBD1 (5 bases). V gave up 2 bases and J gave up 0 bases, with 8 bases separating them. The CDR3 loop spans 15 amino acids. CDR1 and CDR2 from the germline V gene are SGHNT and YENEEA. The CDR3 loop reads CASSLYGASNQPQHF. CDR3 in DNA: TGTGCCAGCAGCTTATATGGGGCTAGCAATCAGCCCCAGCATTTT.

There are a few counts of this clone. One junction end disagrees with the germline gene, perhaps due to a read error. V is TRBV11-3 and J is TRBJ1-4; D is perhaps TRBD1 (5 bases). Germline V CDR1 and CDR2: SGHNT, YENEEA. CDR3 length: 16 amino acids. The CDR3 protein is CASSLERGGAHLETVF. The DNA for the CDR3 is TGTGCCAGCAGCTTAGAAAGAGGAGGGGCTCACTTGGAAACGGTTTTT.

This clone was counted only a few times. The chain employs TRBV6-8 and TRBJ1-3; TRBD1 matches 7 bases. The CDR3 totals 16 residues. The V gene's germline CDR1 is MNHGY and CDR2 SAAAGT. Losses at the gene ends were 4 bases for V and 0 bases for J; bases not matched to a gene: 6. The CDR3 here is CASSSLGQFSGNTIYF. CDR3 sequence (DNA): TGTGCCAGCAGTTCCTTGGGACAGTTCTCTGGAAACACCATATATTTT.

This chain joins TRBV29-1 and TRBJ1-1, with TRBD1 matching over 9 bases. The CDR3 loop spans 13 amino acids. With V trimmed by 7 bases and J by 1 base, 4 bases remained unmatched. Germline V gene lookup returns CDR1 SQVTM and CDR2 ANQGSEA. CDR3: CSARTGANTEAFF. The CDR3 nucleotides read TGCAGCGCCCGGACAGGGGCGAACACTGAAGCTTTCTTT.

This clone was counted only a few times. V and J are TRBV6-8 and TRBJ1-4; perhaps TRBD1 as D (6 bases). Germline V gene data show CDR1 as MNHGY and CDR2 as SAAAGT. This CDR3 is 14 amino acids long. The V end was cut by 2 bases, the J end by 5 bases, with 9 bases between. The CDR3 spells CASSYRGVNEKLFF. For the CDR3, the DNA is TGTGCCAGCAGTTACAGGGGGGTGAATGAAAAACTGTTTTTT.

The chain joins TRBV30 to TRBJ2-6, with 10 nucleotides matching TRBD1. The CDR3 sequence is 17 residues long. The ends lost 5 bases at V and 1 base at J; junction bases unmatched: 8. Germline lookup yields CDR1 GTSNPN and CDR2 SVGIG (reference sequence). The CDR3 DNA is TGTGCCTGGGACAGGGGGCGTACTAAATCTGGGGCCAACGTCCTGACTTTC. The encoded protein is CAWDRGRTKSGANVLTF.

This clone came up a few times. This chain uses TRBV28 with TRBJ2-5, with TRBD2 matching over 9 bases. The J segment lost 1 base and the V segment lost 0 bases, leaving 3 bases of the junction unmatched. This CDR3 is 16 amino acids long. The V gene's germline CDR1 is MDHEN and CDR2 SYDVKM. The CDR3 protein is CASSLWRTSVQETQYF. DNA for the CDR3: TGTGCCAGCAGTTTATGGCGGACTAGCGTCCAAGAGACCCAGTACTTC.